This TCR beta chain was documented in a study of blood T cell repertoires in COVID-19. About the study: The United States, Italy and Spain provided the acute and convalescent COVID-19 samples. The analysed material was cDNA or gDNA that came from T cells, B-cell-depleted T cells, or PBMCs.

Trimming cost V 7 bases and J 3 bases, with 15 bases left between them. The CDR3 is 15 amino acids. CDR1 SNHLY and CDR2 FYNNEI come from the germline V gene. Original data processing: Researchers report that nucleated cell counts were estimated from reference gene primer amplification. Libraries were prepared by immunoSEQ multiplex PCR; TCRdb keeps only in-frame clonotypes and omits some of them. V, J and clone size are taken as reported in that table, and D and trimming were inferred from the DNA itself. This sample has some 160,000 clones, with 78% found just once. This chain uses TRBV2 with TRBJ1-4; D perhaps matches TRBD1 (5 bases). The specimen sequenced was peripheral blood. The receptor was isolated from a woman over 75 with acute or convalescent COVID-19. The CDR3, as DNA: TGTGCCAGCAACCGGGGGAGGGCATCTAATGAAAAACTGTTTTTT. Translating it yields CASNRGRASNEKLFF.